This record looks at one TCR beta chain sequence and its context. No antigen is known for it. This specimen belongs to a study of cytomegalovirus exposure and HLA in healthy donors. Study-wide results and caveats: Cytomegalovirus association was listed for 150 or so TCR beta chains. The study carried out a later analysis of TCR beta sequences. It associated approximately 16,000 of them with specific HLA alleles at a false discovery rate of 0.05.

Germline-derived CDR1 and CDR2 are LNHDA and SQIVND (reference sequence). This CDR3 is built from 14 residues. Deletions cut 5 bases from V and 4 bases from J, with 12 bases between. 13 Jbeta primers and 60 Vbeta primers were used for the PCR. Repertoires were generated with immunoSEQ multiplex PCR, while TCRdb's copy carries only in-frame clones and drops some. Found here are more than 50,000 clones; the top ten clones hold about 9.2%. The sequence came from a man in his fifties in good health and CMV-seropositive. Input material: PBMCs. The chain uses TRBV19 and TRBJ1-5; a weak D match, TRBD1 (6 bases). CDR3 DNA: TGTGCCAGTAGTCCCCAGGGGCGGAATCAGCCCCAGCATTTT. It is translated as CASSPQGRNQPQHF.